The source of this TCR beta chain is a study of T cell responses to AZD1222 COVID-19 vaccine. Study in general: Pooled samples include second doses given at about 4 or 12 weeks. Study findings and constraints: Females made up more of the donors, who were largely white British, and clonal diversity may have come out too low.

In its sample, this clone was seen once. Its antigen is currently unknown. Per germline, CDR1 MNHEY and CDR2 SMNVEV (reference sequence). Trimming left V 5 bases short and J 0 bases short, with 14 bases between. The length of the CDR3 is 16 residues. Generated by immunoSEQ multiplex PCR, the TCRdb table keeps only in-frame clones and is missing some. The sample contains about 160,000 clones, around 92% of which appear only once. The sequencing here drew on peripheral blood, taken on day 0 of AZD1222 vaccination. The receptor comes from an adult in good health. V is TRBV27 and J is TRBJ2-4; D is undetermined. The CDR3 DNA reads TGTGCCAGCAGTCGGGCGGAGTCATTAGCCAAAAACATTCAGTACTTC. Protein: CASSRAESLAKNIQYF.